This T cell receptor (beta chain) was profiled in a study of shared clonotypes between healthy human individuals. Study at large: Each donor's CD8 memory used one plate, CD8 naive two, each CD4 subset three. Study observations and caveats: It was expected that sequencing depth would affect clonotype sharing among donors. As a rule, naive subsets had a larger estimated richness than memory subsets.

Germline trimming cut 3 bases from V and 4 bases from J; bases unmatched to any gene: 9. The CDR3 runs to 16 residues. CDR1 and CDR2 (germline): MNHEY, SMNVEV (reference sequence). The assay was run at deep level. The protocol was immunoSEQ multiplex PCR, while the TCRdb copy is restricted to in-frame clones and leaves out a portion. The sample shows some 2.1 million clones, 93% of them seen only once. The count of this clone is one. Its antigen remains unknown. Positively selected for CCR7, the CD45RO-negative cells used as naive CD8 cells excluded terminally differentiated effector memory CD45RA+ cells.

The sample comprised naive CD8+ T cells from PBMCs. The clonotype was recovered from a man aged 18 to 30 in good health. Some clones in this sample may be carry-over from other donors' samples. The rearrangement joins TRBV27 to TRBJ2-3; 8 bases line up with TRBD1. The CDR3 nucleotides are TGTGCCAGCAGTTTCCGGACAGGGAAGGGCGCAGATACGCAGTATTTT. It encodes CASSFRTGKGADTQYF.